This TCR beta chain is drawn from a study of CD8 T cells in ankylosing spondylitis. This clonotype showed up many times. CDR3 size: 14 residues. V lost 5 bases to trimming and J lost 0 bases, with 11 bases between them. Germline CDR1 and CDR2: DFQATT and SNEGSKA (reference sequence). Using its own MiXCR run on the 5' RACE reads, TCRdb lists one record per CDR3 protein. The repertoire holds around 250,000 distinct CDR3 sequences, with around 10% as singletons. Sequencing was done on a sample of blood, either unsorted or a sorted T cell fraction (not recorded which). This chain connects TRBV20-1 to TRBJ2-1, with D possibly being TRBD2 (6 bases). This clonotype originated in a male donor with ankylosing spondylitis or in good health (not recorded which). In DNA, the CDR3 is TGCAGTGCTGACGCAGCGGGCTCCTACAATGAGCAGTTCTTC. Amino acids: CSADAAGSYNEQFF.